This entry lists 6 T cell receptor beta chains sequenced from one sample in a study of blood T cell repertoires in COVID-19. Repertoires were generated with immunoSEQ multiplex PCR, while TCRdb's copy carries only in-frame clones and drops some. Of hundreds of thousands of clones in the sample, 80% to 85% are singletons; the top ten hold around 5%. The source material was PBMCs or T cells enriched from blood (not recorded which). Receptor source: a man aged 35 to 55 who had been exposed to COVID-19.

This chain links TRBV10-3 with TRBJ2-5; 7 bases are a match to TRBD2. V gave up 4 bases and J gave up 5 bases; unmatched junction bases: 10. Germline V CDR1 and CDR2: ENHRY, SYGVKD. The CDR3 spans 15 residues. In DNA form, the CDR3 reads TGTGCCATCAGTGCATCCGGGACTACCAGTGAGACCCAGTACTTC. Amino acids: CAISASGTTSETQYF.

CDR3 in DNA: TGTGCCAGCTCACCATCACAGGATACGCAGTATTTT. This gives the protein CASSPSQDTQYF. The genes are TRBV18 and TRBJ2-3; no clear D gene. The ends were cut back, 2 bases at V and 6 bases at J, with 6 bases in the middle. Germline V CDR1 and CDR2: KGHSH, LQKENI. This CDR3 has 12 amino acids.

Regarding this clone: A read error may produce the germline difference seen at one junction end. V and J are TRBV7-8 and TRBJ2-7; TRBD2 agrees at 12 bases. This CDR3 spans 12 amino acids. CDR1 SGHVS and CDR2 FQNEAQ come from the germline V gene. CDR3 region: CASSSRLAGDKF. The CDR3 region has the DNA TGTGCCAGCAGCTCGCGACTAGCGGGAGACAAGTTC.

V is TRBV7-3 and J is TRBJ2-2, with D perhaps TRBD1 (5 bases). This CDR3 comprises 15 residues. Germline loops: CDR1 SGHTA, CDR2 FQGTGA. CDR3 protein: CAPRAWQGDTGELFF. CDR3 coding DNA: TGTGCTCCGCGCGCGTGGCAGGGCGACACCGGGGAGCTGTTTTTT.

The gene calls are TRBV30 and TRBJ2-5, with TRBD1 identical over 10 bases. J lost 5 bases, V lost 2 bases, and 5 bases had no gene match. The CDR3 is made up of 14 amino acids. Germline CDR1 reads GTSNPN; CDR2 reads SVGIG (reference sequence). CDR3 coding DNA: TGTGCCTGGAGTAGTTTGACAGGGGGCGAGACCCAGTACTTC. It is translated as CAWSSLTGGETQYF.

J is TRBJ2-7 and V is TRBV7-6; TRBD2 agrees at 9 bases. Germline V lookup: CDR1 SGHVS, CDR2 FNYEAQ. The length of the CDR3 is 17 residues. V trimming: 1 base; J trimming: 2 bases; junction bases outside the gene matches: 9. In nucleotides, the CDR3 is TGTGCCAGCAGCTTAGGTACCCCTAGCGGGATTACCTACGAGCAGTACTTC. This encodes CASSLGTPSGITYEQYF. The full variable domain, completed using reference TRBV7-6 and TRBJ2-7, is GAGVSQSPRYKVTKRGQDVALRCDPISGHVSLYWYRQALGQGPEFLTYFNYEAQQDKSGLPNDRFSAERPEGSISTLTIQRTEQRDSAMYRCASSLGTPSGITYEQYFGPGTRLTVT.